This T cell receptor beta chain was profiled in a study of siplizumab effects on memory and regulatory T cells. Findings of the study overall: Siplizumab significantly brought down the alloreactive sequences that trace back to unstimulated CD4+ memory cells.

The data were produced by immunoSEQ multiplex PCR, yet TCRdb's version contains in-frame clones alone and is incomplete. The sample holds tens of thousands of clones, 93% seen once. A word on this clone: Its antigen is not identified.

CDR1 is MGHRA and CDR2 is YSYEKL in the germline V gene. The CDR3 has 15 amino acids. Trimming removed 3 bases at V and 2 bases at J, with 11 bases between. This receptor was identified in a human donor in good health. The genes are TRBV4-1 and TRBJ2-1, with D perhaps matching TRBD2 (6 bases). The sequencing input was CD8+ T cells sorted from blood. CDR3: CASSQGLGPYNEQFF. The CDR3 coding sequence is TGCGCCAGCAGCCAGGGACTGGGGCCCTACAATGAGCAGTTCTTC.